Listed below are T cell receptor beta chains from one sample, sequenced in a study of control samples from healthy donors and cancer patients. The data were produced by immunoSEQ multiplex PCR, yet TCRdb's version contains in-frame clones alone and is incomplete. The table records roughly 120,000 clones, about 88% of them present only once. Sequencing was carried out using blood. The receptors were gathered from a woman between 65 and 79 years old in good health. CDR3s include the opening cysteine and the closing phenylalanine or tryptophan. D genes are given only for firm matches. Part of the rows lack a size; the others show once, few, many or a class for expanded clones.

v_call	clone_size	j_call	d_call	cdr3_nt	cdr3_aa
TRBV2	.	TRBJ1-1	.	TGTGCCAGCAGTGAAGGACGGTTGAACACTGAAGCTTTCTTT	CASSEGRLNTEAFF
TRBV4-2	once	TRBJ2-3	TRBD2	TGTGCCAGCAGCCAAGATAACTCCGGACTAGCCGTTGGCACAGATACGCAGTATTTT	CASSQDNSGLAVGTDTQYF
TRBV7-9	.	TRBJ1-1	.	TGTGCCAGCACCCCCGGGGGTCGGACTGAAGCTTTCTTT	CASTPGGRTEAFF
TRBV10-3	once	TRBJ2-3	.	TGTGCCATCAGTGGGTCGACAGTTAGCACAGATACGCAGTATTTT	CAISGSTVSTDTQYF
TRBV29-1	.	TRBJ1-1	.	TGCAGCGTAGCGGGACACATGAACACTGAAGCTTTCTTT	CSVAGHMNTEAFF
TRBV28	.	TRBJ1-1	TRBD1	TGTGCCAGCATCAGACAGGGAGGGACTGAAGCTTTCTTT	CASIRQGGTEAFF
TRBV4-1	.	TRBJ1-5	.	TGCGCCAGCAGTGTCCTGGGGGGAGGCAATCAGCCCCAGCATTTT	CASSVLGGGNQPQHF
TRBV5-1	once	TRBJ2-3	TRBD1	TGCGCCAGCAGCTTGGGGACAGGGGGTAGTGCAGATACGCAGTATTTT	CASSLGTGGSADTQYF
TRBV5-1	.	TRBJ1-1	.	TGCGCCAGCAGCTTGGTGGCTATGAACACTGAAGCTTTCTTT	CASSLVAMNTEAFF
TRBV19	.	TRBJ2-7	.	TGTGCCAGTAGTATAAAGGACAGTTCCGAGCAGTACTTC	CASSIKDSSEQYF
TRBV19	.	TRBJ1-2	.	TGTGCCAGTAGTATAGGTCCCCGGACAGCAAGCTCCTATGGCTACACCTTC	CASSIGPRTASSYGYTF
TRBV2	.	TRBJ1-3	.	TGTGCCAGCAGTGAGCAGGGTTCCGGAAACACCATATATTTT	CASSEQGSGNTIYF
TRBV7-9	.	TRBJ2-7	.	TGTGCCAGCAGCTTAGCCGCACTTTCCTACGAGCAGTACTTC	CASSLAALSYEQYF
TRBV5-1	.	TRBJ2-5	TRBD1	TGCGCCAGCAGCTTTGGACAGGCGGTGGAGACCCAGTACTTC	CASSFGQAVETQYF
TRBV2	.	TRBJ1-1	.	TGTGCCAGCAGTGGAGAATTGAACACTGAAGCTTTCTTT	CASSGELNTEAFF
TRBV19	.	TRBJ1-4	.	TGTGCCAGTAGTATAGGGTTCAGGCAAACGGGAGAACTGTTTTTT	CASSIGFRQTGELFF
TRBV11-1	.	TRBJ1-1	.	TGTGCCAGCAGCTTAGCGGGAGTAGCTATGAACACTGAAGCTTTCTTT	CASSLAGVAMNTEAFF
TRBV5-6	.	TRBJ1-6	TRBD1	TGTGCCAGCAGCTTGTGGGACAGGGATTCACCCCTCCACTTT	CASSLWDRDSPLHF
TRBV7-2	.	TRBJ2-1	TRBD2	TGTGCCAGCAGCTTAGTAACGGGGGGGAACAATGAGCAGTTCTTC	CASSLVTGGNNEQFF
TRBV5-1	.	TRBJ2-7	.	TGCGCCAGCAGACTAACCGGGAGCTCCTACGAGCAGTACTTC	CASRLTGSSYEQYF
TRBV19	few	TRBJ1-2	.	TGTGCCAGTATCAAGAGTTCGGCCCACGAGACATATGGCTACACCTTC	CASIKSSAHETYGYTF
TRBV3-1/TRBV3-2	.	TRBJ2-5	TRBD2	TGTGCCAGCAGCCAAGCGGGGGGGGGCTGGGAGACCCAGTACTTC	CASSQAGGGWETQYF
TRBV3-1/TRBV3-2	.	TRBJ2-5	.	TGTGCCAGCAGCCGAGGGGTAGAAGAGACCCAGTACTTC	CASSRGVEETQYF
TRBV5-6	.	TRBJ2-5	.	TGTGCCAGCAGCTTTGGGGGCGAGACCCAGTACTTC	CASSFGGETQYF
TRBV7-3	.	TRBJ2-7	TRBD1	TGTGCCAGCAGCTTAGGGACAGACCAGCCTTCCGAGCAGTACTTC	CASSLGTDQPSEQYF
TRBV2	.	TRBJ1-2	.	.	CASSVWGPGTF
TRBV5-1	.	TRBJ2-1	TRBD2	TGCGCCAGCAGCCTCGGAGCGGGGGGCTTCTACAATGAGCAGTTCTTC	CASSLGAGGFYNEQFF
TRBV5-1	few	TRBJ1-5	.	TGCGCCAGCAGCCTACTGGGGGGAAGCAATCAGCCCCAGCATTTT	CASSLLGGSNQPQHF
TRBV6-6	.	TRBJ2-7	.	TGTGCCAGCAGCCCCGGGGCCTACGAGCAGTACTTC	CASSPGAYEQYF
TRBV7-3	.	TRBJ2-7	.	TGTGCCAGCAGCTCTGGGGACGGGACGAACCCCAAGCAGTACTTC	CASSSGDGTNPKQYF
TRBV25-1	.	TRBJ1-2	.	TGTGCCAGCCGTTCGGACTATGGCTACACCTTC	CASRSDYGYTF
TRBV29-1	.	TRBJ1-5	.	TGCAGCGTGAAGGAGGGTAACCCATATAGCAATCAGCCCCAGCATTTT	CSVKEGNPYSNQPQHF
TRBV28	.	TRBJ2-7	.	TGTGCCAGCAGTTTAGAGGCGGAGTACGAGCAGTACTTC	CASSLEAEYEQYF
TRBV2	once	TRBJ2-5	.	TGTGCCAGCAGCCGGGGCCGCCAAGAGACCCAGTACTTC	CASSRGRQETQYF
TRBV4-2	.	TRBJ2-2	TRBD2	TGTGCCAGCAGCCGAACTAGCGGGGGGGCCTCCGGGGAGCTGTTTTTT	CASSRTSGGASGELFF
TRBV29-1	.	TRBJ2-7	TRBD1	TGCAGCGTGGGGGATATGGACAGGGGACCCTACAAGCAGTACTTC	CSVGDMDRGPYKQYF
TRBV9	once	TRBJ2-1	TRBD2	TGTGCCAGCAGCGGACTAGCGGGGGACAACTACAATGAGCAGTTCTTC	CASSGLAGDNYNEQFF
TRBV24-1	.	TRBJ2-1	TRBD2	TGTGCCACCCAAGGGACTAGCGGGGGGTCGAGCTCCTACAATGAGCAGTTCTTC	CATQGTSGGSSSYNEQFF
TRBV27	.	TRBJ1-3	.	TGTGCCAGCAGTTTATCGGATGGAAACACCATATATTTT	CASSLSDGNTIYF
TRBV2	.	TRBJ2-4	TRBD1	TGTGCCAGCAGTACGACAGGGATAGCCAAAAACATTCAGTACTTC	CASSTTGIAKNIQYF
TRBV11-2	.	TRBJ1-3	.	TGTGCCAGCAGCTTAGATCCGCCAGGGCCTACGAACACCATATATTTT	CASSLDPPGPTNTIYF